The clone carrying this T cell receptor (beta chain) was detected once. Data came from immunoSEQ multiplex PCR; TCRdb stores just in-frame clones and leaves some out. Of more than 250,000 clones listed, 85% to 90% were seen once; the top ten hold roughly 1.6%. This sample was taken from a study of blood T cell repertoires in COVID-19. Enrollees, roughly 18 to 90 years old, lived in 20 to 25 US areas. CDR1 and CDR2 from the germline V gene are SGHKS and YYEKEE (reference sequence). The CDR3 length is 17 residues. With V trimmed by 2 bases and J by 3 bases, 8 bases remained unmatched. Sequenced input: PBMCs or T cells enriched from blood (not recorded which). This TCR derives from a woman under 30 with acute COVID-19. The V and J genes are TRBV5-5 and TRBJ2-2; TRBD1 agrees at 9 bases. The CDR3 DNA reads TGTGCCAGCAGCTTATTTCCGACAGGGGGGGACACCGGGGAGCTGTTTTTT. Translation: CASSLFPTGGDTGELFF.